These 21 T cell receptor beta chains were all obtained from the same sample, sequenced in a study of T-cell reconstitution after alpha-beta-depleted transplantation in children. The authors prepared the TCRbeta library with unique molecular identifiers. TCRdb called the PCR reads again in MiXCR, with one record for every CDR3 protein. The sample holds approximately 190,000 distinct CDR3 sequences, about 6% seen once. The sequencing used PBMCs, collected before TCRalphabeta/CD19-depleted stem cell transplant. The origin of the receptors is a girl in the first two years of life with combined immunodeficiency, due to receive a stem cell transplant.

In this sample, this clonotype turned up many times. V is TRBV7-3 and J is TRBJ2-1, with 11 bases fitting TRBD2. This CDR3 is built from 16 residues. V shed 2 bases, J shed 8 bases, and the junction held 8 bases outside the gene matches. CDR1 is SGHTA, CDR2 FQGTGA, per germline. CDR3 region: CASSLWASGGWDEQFF. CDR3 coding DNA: TGTGCCAGCAGCTTATGGGCTAGCGGGGGGTGGGATGAGCAGTTCTTC.

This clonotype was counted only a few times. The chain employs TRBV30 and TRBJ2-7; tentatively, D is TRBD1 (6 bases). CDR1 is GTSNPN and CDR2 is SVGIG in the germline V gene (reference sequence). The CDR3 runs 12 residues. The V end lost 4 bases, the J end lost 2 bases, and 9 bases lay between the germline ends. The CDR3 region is CAWKEGAYEQYF. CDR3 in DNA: TGTGCCTGGAAAGAGGGGGCCTACGAGCAGTACTTC.

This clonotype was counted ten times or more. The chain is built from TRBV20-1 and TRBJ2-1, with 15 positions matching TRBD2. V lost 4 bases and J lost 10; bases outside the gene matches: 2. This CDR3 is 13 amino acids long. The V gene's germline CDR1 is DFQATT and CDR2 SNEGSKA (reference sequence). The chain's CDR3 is CSATGTSGGEQFF. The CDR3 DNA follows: TGCAGTGCTACTGGGACTAGCGGGGGGGAGCAGTTCTTC.

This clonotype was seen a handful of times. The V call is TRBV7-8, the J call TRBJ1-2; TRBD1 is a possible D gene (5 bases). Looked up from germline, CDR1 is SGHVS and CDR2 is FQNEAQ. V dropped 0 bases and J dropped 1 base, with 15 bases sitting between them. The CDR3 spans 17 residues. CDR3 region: CASSLAKGAAVNYGYTF. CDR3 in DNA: TGTGCCAGCAGCTTAGCAAAAGGGGCTGCCGTTAACTATGGCTACACCTTC.

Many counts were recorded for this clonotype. DNA of the CDR3: TGTGCCACCAGTGATTGGACCGCAGATACGCAGTATTTT. Its translation: CATSDWTADTQYF. This rearrangement joins TRBV24-1 to TRBJ2-3; D remains unclear. CDR1 KGHDR and CDR2 SFDVKD come from the germline V gene. V dropped 2 bases and J dropped 4 bases, with 6 bases sitting between them. The CDR3 spans 13 residues.

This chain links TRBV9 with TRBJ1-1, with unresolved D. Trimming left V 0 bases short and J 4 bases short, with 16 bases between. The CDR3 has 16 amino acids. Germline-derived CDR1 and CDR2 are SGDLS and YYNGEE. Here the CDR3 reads CASSVGAGPPPTEAFF. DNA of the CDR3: TGTGCCAGCAGCGTAGGAGCAGGCCCCCCCCCCACTGAAGCTTTCTTT.

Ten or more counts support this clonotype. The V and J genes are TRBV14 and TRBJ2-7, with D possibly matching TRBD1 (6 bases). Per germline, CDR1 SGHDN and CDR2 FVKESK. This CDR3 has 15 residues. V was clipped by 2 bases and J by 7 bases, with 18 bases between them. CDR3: CASSQSRDTPWEQYF. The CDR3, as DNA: TGTGCCAGCAGCCAAAGCCGGGACACCCCTTGGGAGCAGTACTTC.

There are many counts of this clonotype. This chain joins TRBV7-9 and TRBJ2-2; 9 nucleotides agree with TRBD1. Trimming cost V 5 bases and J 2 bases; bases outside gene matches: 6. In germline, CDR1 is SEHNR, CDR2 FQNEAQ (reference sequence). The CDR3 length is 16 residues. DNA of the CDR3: TGTGCCAGCAGCCCACCGGGACAGGGAAACACCGGGGAGCTGTTTTTT. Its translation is CASSPPGQGNTGELFF.

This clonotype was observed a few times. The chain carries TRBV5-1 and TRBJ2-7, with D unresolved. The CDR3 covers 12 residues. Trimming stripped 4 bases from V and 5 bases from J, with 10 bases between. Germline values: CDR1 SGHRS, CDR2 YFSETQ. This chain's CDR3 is CASSDNEDEQYF. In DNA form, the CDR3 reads TGCGCCAGCAGCGACAATGAAGACGAGCAGTACTTC.

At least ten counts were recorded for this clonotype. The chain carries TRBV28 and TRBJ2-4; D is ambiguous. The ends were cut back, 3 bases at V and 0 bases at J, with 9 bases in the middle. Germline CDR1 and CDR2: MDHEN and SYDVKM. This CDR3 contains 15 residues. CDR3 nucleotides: TGTGCCAGCAGTTTTTTCCCAGTAGCCAAAAACATTCAGTACTTC. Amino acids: CASSFFPVAKNIQYF.

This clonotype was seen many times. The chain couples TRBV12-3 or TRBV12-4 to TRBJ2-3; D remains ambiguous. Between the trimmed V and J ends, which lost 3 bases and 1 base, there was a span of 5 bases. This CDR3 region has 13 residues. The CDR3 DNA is TGTGCCAGCAGTTTTAAGGGCACAGATACGCAGTATTTT. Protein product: CASSFKGTDTQYF.

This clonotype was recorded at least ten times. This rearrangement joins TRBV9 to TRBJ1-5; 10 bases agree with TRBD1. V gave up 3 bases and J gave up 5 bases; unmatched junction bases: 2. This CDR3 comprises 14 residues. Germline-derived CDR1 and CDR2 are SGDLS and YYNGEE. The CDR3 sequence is CASSAGTGDQPQHF. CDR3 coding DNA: TGTGCCAGCAGCGCCGGGACAGGGGATCAGCCCCAGCATTTT. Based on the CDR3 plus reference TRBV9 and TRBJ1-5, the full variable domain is DSGVTQTPKHLITATGQRVTLRCSPRSGDLSVYWYQQSLDQGLQFLIQYYNGEERAKGNILERFSAQQFPDLHSELNLSSLELGDSALYFCASSAGTGDQPQHFGDGTRLSIL.

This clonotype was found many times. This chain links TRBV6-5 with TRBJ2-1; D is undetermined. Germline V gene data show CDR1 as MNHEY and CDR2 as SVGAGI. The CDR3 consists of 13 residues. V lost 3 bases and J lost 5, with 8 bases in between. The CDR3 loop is CASSYQVDNEQFF. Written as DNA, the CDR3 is TGTGCCAGCAGTTATCAGGTGGACAATGAGCAGTTCTTC.

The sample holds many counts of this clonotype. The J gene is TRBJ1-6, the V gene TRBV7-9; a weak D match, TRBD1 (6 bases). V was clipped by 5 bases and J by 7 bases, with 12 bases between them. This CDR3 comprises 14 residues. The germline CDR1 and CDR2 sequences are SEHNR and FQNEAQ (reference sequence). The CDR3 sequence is CASSLGHVNSPLHF. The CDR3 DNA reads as TGTGCCAGCAGCCTGGGACACGTCAATTCACCCCTCCACTTT.

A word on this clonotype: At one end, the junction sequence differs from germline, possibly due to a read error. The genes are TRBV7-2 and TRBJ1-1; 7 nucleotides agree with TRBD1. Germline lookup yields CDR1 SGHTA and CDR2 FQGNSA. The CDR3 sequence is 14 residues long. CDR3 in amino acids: CASNQDRVNTEAFF. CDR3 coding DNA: TGTGCCAGCAACCAAGACAGGGTGAATACTGAAGCTTTCTTT. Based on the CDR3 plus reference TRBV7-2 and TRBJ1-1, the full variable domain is GAGVSQSPSNKVTEKGKDVELRCDPISGHTALYWYRQSLGQGLEFLIYFQGNSAPDKSGLPSDRFSAERTGGSVSTLTIQRTQQEDSAVYLCASNQDRVNTEAFFGQGTRLTVV.

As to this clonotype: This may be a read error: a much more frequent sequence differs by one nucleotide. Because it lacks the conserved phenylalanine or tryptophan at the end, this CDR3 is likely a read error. CDR3 region: CASSYSTVGHYGYTI. The CDR3 DNA follows: TGTGCCAGCAGTTACTCGACTGTGGGCCACTATGGCTACACCATC. The chain is built from TRBV6-5 and TRBJ1-2; D is ambiguous. Germline V gene data show CDR1 as MNHEY and CDR2 as SVGAGI. The CDR3 is made up of 15 amino acids. Trimming pared 0 bases from V and 3 bases from J, leaving 11 bases between.

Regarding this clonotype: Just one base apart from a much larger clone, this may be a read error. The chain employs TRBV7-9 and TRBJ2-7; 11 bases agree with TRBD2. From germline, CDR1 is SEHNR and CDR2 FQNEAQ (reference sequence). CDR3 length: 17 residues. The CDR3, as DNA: TGTGCCAGCAGCTCAAGAGTTACTAGCGGGGGACTCTCCGAGCGGTACTTC. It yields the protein CASSSRVTSGGLSERYF.

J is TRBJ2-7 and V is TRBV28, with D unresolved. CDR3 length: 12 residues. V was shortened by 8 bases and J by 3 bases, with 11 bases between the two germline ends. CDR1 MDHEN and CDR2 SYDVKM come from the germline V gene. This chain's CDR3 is CASGSGGYEQYF. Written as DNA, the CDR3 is TGTGCCAGCGGCTCGGGCGGCTACGAGCAGTACTTC.

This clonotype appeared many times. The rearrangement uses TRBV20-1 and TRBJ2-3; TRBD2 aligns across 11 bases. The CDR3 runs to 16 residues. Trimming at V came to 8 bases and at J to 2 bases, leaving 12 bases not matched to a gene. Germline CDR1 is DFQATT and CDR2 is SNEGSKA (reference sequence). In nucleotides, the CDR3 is TGCAGTCCTACCCCCTTACTAGCGGGAGACACAGATACGCAGTATTTT. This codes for CSPTPLLAGDTDTQYF.

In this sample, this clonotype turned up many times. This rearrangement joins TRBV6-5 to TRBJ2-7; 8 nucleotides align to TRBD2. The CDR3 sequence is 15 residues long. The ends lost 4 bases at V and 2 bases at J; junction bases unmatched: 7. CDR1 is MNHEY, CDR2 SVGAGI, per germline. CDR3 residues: CASSFTTSGPYEQYF. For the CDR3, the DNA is TGTGCCAGCAGTTTTACAACTAGCGGTCCCTACGAGCAGTACTTC.

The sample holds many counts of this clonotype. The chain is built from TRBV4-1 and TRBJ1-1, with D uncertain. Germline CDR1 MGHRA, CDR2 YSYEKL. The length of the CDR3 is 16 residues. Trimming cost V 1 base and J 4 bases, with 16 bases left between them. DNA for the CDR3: TGCGCCAGCAGCCAAGTTCGAGTACAGTTCGGCACTGAAGCTTTCTTT. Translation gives CASSQVRVQFGTEAFF.